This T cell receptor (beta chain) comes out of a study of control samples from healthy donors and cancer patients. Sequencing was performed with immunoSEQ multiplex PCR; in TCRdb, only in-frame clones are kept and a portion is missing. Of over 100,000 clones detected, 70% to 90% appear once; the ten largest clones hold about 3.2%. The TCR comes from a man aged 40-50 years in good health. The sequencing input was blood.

In nucleotides, the CDR3 is TGTGCCAGCAGCCGACCTGGGACAGATGAAAAACTGTTTTTT. It specifies CASSRPGTDEKLFF. This sequence joins TRBV3-1 (or the pseudogene TRBV3-2) and TRBJ1-4; 7 bases are shared with TRBD1. In germline, CDR1 is LGHDT, CDR2 YNNKEL (reference sequence). J was trimmed by 6 bases and V by 4 bases; bases with no gene match: 5. The length of the CDR3 is 14 residues.